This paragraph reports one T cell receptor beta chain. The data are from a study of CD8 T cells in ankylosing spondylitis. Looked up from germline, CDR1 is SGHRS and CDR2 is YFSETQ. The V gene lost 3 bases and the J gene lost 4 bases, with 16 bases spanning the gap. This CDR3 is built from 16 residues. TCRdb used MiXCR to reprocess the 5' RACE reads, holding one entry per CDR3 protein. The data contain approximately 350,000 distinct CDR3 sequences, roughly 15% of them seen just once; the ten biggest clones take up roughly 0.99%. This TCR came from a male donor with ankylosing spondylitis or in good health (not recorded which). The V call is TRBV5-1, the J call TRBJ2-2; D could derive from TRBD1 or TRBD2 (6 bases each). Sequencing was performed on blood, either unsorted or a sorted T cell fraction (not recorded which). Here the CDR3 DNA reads TGCGCCAGCAGCTGGGGGGCCTCTCGCCCCACCGGGGAGCTGTTTTTT. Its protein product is CASSWGASRPTGELFF.